This T cell receptor beta chain was retrieved from a study of blood T cell repertoires in COVID-19. Turning to the study itself: Donors in the United States, Italy and Spain gave samples during acute or convalescent COVID-19. Sample material is recorded as cDNA or gDNA derived from T cells, B-cell-depleted T cells, or PBMCs.

Study processing details: Researchers report that nucleated cell counts were estimated from reference gene primer amplification. TCRdb's copy holds only in-frame clones and misses some; the assay was immunoSEQ multiplex PCR. V, J and clone size reflect that table, while D and trimming were determined from the DNA. The sample lists approximately 90,000 clones, roughly 87% occurring once. The CDR3 has 12 amino acids. The germline V and J ends were trimmed by 7 bases and 7 bases, with 13 bases remaining between them. The sequence was collected from a man aged 45-60 years with acute or convalescent COVID-19. The specimen was peripheral blood. The chain combines TRBV12-3 or TRBV12-4 with TRBJ1-1, with D possibly matching TRBD1 (5 bases). CDR3 DNA: TGTGCCAGCATCCAGGGTCCTCATGAAGCTTTCTTT. This translates into CASIQGPHEAFF.